This TCR beta chain emerged from a study of blood T cell repertoires in COVID-19 (TCRdb year 2020). With regard to the full study: The collaborator samples originated in the United States, Italy and Spain and spanned the acute and convalescent phases of COVID-19. The prospective study material was composed of cDNA or gDNA derived from T cells, B-cell-depleted T cells, or PBMCs. Subjects who had been exposed to COVID-19, were actively infected with it, or had recovered from it provided the deeply sampled blood TCRbeta repertoires that made up the dataset. The repertoires were released in a freely available public database intended as a resource for research on the immune response to SARS-CoV-2. Samples came from the ongoing ImmuneRACE study (first 160 participants) plus 1,254 subjects from 6 global collaborators. The sample metadata nearly always contained a de-identified subject ID, COVID-19 status, age in years and sex. Where available, HLA class I and class II types were obtained from metadata supplied by the sample provider rather than from assay-based typing. General findings and caveats noted by the study authors: Clinical and demographic metadata were provided uncurated, with the amount varying by source and participant.

The CDR3 has 18 amino acids, counting the end cysteine and phenylalanine. Of all the DNA, just the CDR3 is kept, 54 bases in frame from base 1. Germline trimming amounts to 0 bases on V and 5 bases on J, with 12 as the count of junction bases outside the gene matches. The germline V gene specifies SGHRS as CDR1 and YFSETQ as CDR2. Collaborating institutions collected whole blood in K2EDTA tubes following their own protocols. For TCRbeta analysis, collaborator samples were shipped as frozen whole blood, as isolated PBMCs, or as DNA extracted from either sample type. As for this clone: The antigen this receptor binds is unknown. Qualities for individual bases were not recorded, and no much larger clone is one base off.

TCRbeta CDR3 regions were amplified from genomic DNA using the immunoSEQ Assay, a bias-controlled multiplex PCR. Processing in the source paper ran as follows. Within the assay, amplification of reference gene primers was used to estimate how many nucleated cells each sample contained. Sequence reads were collapsed and filtered to measure the absolute abundance of every unique TCRbeta CDR3 rearrangement. For each sample, productive Simpson clonality was calculated by taking the square root of Simpson's diversity index across productive rearrangements. TCRdb obtained this table from immuneACCESS and retained in-frame rearrangements with V and J assigned. These tables miss some clones; where compared with another copy, unresolved V genes account for less than half of the shortfall, and the remainder is unexplained. V and J calls plus clone size are reproduced from that table; the DNA served to infer D and trimming. The sample contains 95,000 to 150,000 clones, around 86% of them found a single time. About 11% of the sample lies in the top ten.

Material: peripheral blood. The clonotype was recovered from an elderly man with acute or convalescent COVID-19. The chain employs TRBV5-1 and TRBJ2-2; TRBD2 fits 8 bases in the junction. The CDR3 amino acid sequence is: CASSLVVAGTSGTGELFF. DNA sequence: TGCGCCAGCAGCTTGGTAGTAGCGGGGACCTCCGGGACCGGGGAGCTGTTTTTT.